The clone carrying this TCR beta chain was found many times. This entry comes from a study of regulatory T cells in long-lasting Graves disease. CDR3-region Arm-PCR and iRepertoire HTBI primers produced the TCR beta libraries. TCRdb re-derived calls from the multiplex PCR reads in MiXCR, one entry per CDR3 protein. The sample lists about 430,000 distinct CDR3 sequences, about 15% seen once, with over 7% in the top ten. The CDR3 extends over 14 amino acids. Per germline, CDR1 MNHNS and CDR2 SASEGT. V shed 6 bases and J 4 bases; nucleotides not matched to a gene: 2. As for time point: newly diagnosed GD, antithyroid drugs for less than 3 months. Generation of the TCR library employed RNA extracted from PBMCs. The same data also contributed to another study, on T cells in Graves' hyperthyroidism and ophthalmopathy.

The chain carries TRBV6-1 and TRBJ2-2; 10 positions agree with TRBD1. This clonotype was obtained from a woman aged 40 to 50 with Graves disease. The sequenced sample was peripheral blood mononuclear cells (PBMCs), obtained at new diagnosis, from a patient treated with antithyroid drugs. The CDR3 DNA follows: TGTGCCAGCAGGAGGACAGGGGGCACCGGGGAGCTGTTTTTT. Protein product: CASRRTGGTGELFF.